This entry concerns a single T cell receptor (beta chain). Its antigen is currently unknown. The data stem from a study of cytomegalovirus exposure and HLA in healthy donors. In the study overall: The 120 or so validation repertoires used the same platform as the 650 to 850 first-cohort repertoires, a later analysis reported.

This CDR3 contains 16 residues. The trim removed 4 bases at V and 5 bases at J, leaving 9 bases unmatched. The study's findings and limits: According to reports, the classifier identified cytomegalovirus status with high specificity and sensitivity. Subsequent analysis showed first-cohort TCR clusters tending to co-occur in approximately 120 validation repertoires. Listed as cytomegalovirus-associated were 150 to 200 TCR beta chains.

Method: immunoSEQ multiplex PCR; TCRdb's copy keeps in-frame clones and lacks some. The data show approximately 120,000 clones, with around 94% seen just once and over 1% held by the top ten. Sequenced: PBMCs. This receptor was obtained from a woman between 18 and 29 years old in good health and CMV-seronegative. V usage is TRBV5-3 and J usage is TRBJ2-7; 13 nucleotides match TRBD2. TRBV5-3 is an ORF, and what it does is uncertain. The DNA of the CDR3 is TGTGCCAGAAGCACCGGACTAGCGGGAGTTCCTGACGAGCAGTACTTC. This sequence encodes CARSTGLAGVPDEQYF.